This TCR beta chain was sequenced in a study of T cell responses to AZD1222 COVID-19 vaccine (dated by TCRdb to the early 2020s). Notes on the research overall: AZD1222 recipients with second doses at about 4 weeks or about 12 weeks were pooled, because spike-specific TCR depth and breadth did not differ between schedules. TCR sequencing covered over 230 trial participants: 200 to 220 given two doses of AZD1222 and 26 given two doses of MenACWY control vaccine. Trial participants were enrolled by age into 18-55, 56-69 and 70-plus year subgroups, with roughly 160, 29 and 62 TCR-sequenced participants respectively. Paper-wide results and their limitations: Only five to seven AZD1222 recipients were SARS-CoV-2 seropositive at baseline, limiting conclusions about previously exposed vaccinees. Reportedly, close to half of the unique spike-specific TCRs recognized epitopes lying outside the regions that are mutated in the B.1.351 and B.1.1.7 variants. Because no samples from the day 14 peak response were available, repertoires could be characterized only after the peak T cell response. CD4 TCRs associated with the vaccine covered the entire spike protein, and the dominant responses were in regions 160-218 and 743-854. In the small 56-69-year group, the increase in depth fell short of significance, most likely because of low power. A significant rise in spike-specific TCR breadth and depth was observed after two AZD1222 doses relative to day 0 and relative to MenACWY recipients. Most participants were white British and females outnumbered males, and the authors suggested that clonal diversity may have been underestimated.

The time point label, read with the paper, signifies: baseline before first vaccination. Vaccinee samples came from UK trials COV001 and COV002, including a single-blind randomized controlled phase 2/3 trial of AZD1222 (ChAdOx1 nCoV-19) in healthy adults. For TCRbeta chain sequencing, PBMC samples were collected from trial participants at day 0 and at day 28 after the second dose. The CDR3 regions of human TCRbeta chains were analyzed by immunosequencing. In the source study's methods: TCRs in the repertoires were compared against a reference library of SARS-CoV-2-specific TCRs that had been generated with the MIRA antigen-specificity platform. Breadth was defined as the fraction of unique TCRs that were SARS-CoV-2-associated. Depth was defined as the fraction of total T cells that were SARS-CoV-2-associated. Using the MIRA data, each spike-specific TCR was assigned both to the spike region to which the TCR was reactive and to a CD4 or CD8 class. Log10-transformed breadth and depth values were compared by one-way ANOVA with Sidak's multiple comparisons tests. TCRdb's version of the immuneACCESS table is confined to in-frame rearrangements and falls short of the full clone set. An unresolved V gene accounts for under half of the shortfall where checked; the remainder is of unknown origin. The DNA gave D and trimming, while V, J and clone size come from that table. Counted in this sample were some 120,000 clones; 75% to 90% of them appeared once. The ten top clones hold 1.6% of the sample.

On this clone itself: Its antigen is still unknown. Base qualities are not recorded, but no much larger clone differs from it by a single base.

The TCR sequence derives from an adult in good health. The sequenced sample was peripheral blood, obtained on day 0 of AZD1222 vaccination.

The DNA sequence is given as TGTGCCAGCAGCTTCGGGTACGAGCAGTACTTC. It codes for CASSFGYEQYF. The chain is assembled from TRBV12-3 or TRBV12-4 and TRBJ2-7; too little of a D gene remains to name it. There are 11 amino acids in the CDR3, from cysteine to phenylalanine inclusive. Of the read, only the CDR3 DNA is kept; its 33 bases are in frame from base 1. A distance of 7 bases separates the germline ends of V and J, which lose 6 bases and 4 bases respectively.